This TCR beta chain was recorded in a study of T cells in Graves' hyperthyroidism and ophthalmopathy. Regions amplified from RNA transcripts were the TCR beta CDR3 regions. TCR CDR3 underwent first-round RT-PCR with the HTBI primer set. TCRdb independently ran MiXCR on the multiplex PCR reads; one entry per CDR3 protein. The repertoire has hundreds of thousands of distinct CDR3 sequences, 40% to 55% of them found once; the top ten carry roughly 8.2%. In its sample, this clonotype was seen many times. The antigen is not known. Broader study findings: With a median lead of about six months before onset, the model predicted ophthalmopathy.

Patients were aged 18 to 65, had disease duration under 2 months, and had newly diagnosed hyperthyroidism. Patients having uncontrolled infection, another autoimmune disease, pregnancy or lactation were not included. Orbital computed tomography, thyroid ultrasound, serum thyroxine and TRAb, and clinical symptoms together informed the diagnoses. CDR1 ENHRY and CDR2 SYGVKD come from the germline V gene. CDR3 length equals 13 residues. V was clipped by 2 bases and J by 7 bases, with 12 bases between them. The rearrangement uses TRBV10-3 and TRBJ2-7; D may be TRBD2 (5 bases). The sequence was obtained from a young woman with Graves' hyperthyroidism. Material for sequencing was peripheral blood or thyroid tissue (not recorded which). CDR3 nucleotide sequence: TGTGCCATCAGTGAGGTTGTGCGGAGGGAGCAGTACTTC. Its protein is CAISEVVRREQYF.